The present T cell receptor beta chain was sequenced within a study of blood T cell repertoires in COVID-19. About the research overall: Researchers got acute and convalescent COVID-19 samples from the United States, Italy and Spain.

Those enrolled, adults aged roughly 18 to 95 years, came from some 23 US areas. Cohorts were assigned according to the clinical history that participants reported. This clone showed up just once. Assay: immunoSEQ multiplex PCR; the TCRdb copy retains only in-frame clones and omits some. Among 250,000 to 300,000 clones listed, 85% to 90% were seen once. Looked up from germline, CDR1 is LNHDA and CDR2 is SQIVND (reference sequence). The CDR3 runs 13 residues. V lost 7 bases and J lost 1; bases outside the gene matches: 3. The V gene is TRBV19, the J gene TRBJ1-1; TRBD1 aligns across 7 bases. The TCR originated in a woman aged 55-70 years in a cohort exposed to, infected with or recovered from COVID-19 (not recorded which). Sequenced sample: PBMCs or T cells enriched from blood (not recorded which). CDR3 in amino acids: CASTRTGNTEAFF. The CDR3 nucleotides read TGTGCCAGTACTCGGACAGGGAACACTGAAGCTTTCTTT.